This T cell receptor beta chain was captured by sequencing in a study of identical twins (TCRdb year 2016). About the study as a whole: The study deep-sequenced TCR alpha and beta repertoires from monozygotic twins, unrelated adults of various ages and cord blood to test whether fetal clonotypes persist. To rule out contamination, replicate twin experiments were performed at different times with different library preparation protocols. The paper as a whole reports these results and caveats: In monozygotic twins, out-of-frame TCR alpha sharing was systematically underestimated by recombination models, although the models agreed with sharing between unrelated individuals. Compared with coincidental sharing between unrelated individuals, out-of-frame TCR alpha sequences shared between twins had an excess of sequences with low generation probability. Because the same donors could not be followed over many years, the conclusions relied on cross-sectional statistical analysis. Fewer insertions were carried by abundant cord blood beta clonotypes; a weaker similar trend was observed in young adult naive repertoires, while no such trend was observed in memory repertoires. In beta out-of-frame sequences, excess twin sharing was weaker, because having fewer shared sequences lowered the signal-to-noise ratio. Zero-insertion analyses could be partly confounded by invariant T cells such as MAIT and iNKT, although diverse VJ usage argued against such confounding for most clonotypes.

Every donor in the study was a healthy Caucasian. The twin cohort consisted of three pairs of female monozygotic twins, all aged roughly 18 to 29 years. RNA for TCR libraries was isolated from peripheral blood mononuclear cells. In its sample, this clonotype was seen a few times. The target of this receptor is not known. No much larger clonotype is one base removed from it; base qualities were not supplied. Library prep was done by 5' RACE. The sequencer listed for this sample is Illumina HiSeq 2000. Template switching introduced a universal primer binding site; the final cDNA contained a unique molecular identifier, enabling accurate counting of TCR cDNA molecules. Specific primers in the conserved constant-segment region were used to synthesize first-strand cDNA for the TCR alpha and beta chains. To control for contamination, every cDNA library carried two barcodes: a SMART-Mk sample barcode plus Illumina barcodes. TruSeq adapter sequences and Illumina sample barcodes were added in two successive PCR steps. TCR alpha and beta cDNA libraries were sequenced on the Illumina HiSeq platform with custom primers. On the study's bioinformatics: MiGEC was used to process raw reads and extract unique molecular identifiers, and MiXCR was used to find CDR3 positions. Recombination models were inferred per individual with the repgenHMM and IGoR tools using an EM algorithm. The analysis of shared clonotypes was done with the tcR package in R, with sharing normalized by the product of cloneset sizes. To study raw recombination free of thymic and clonal selection effects, out-of-frame nonproductive sequences were analyzed. TCRdb trimmed public reads at Q25 via fastp, called clones via MiXCR and kept in-frame beta chains. Duplicate CDR3 protein sequences are folded into a single record with the most common DNA and genes. The authors' filters were not applied to this entry. For this sample there are fewer than 800,000 distinct CDR3 sequences; 7.1% appear just once. Of the sample, less than 2% is held by the ten largest clones.

Its CDR3 holds 18 amino acids, cysteine through phenylalanine. Only the CDR3 portion is preserved as DNA: 54 bases, with reading frame beginning at the first base. The germline V gene sets CDR1 to SGHRS and CDR2 to YFSETQ. After removal of 0 bases from V and 1 base from J, the junction retains 5 bases not matched to a gene. The sample also formed part of further work on yellow fever vaccine responses in identical twins. Drawing on the second study: According to the authors, in identical twins the way T cells responded to vaccination appeared partly convergent and partly personalized. In identical twins, the study followed T cell clones that responded to the vaccine with precision.

Sequenced input: PBMCs. The receptor was derived from a woman aged 18 to 35 in good health. The chain is encoded by TRBV5-1 joined to TRBJ2-1, with 12 bases in between that match TRBD2. CDR3 protein: CASSLEASGGASYNEQFF. DNA sequence: TGCGCCAGCAGCTTGGAGGCTAGCGGGGGGGCTTCCTACAATGAGCAGTTCTTC.